Listed here are 30 T cell receptor beta chains from one sample, sequenced in a study of human T cells and chemical hapten exposure (dated by TCRdb to the early 2020s). Total RNA was extracted from unfractionated whole blood collected in Tempus Blood RNA tubes. The library came from 5' RACE. Data came from an Illumina MiSeq. TCRdb reprocessing: public reads trimmed at Q25 with fastp, clones called with MiXCR, in-frame beta chains kept. One record per CDR3 amino acid sequence lists the most common genes and DNA. This sample holds fewer than 150,000 distinct CDR3 sequences; approximately 20% were observed only once. The top ten constitute around 2.8% of the sample. Every receptor here comes from a human donor in good health.

This clonotype has a handful of counts. The V gene is TRBV12-3 or TRBV12-4, the J gene TRBJ2-7, with 9 bases lining up with TRBD1. This CDR3 spans 16 amino acids. With V trimmed by 7 bases and J by 1 base, 11 bases remained unmatched. In DNA form, the CDR3 reads TGTGCCAGCACCACTTACGCCGGGACAGGGTCCTACGAGCAGTACTTC. It codes for CASTTYAGTGSYEQYF.

This clonotype has more than one count but fewer than ten. The gene calls are TRBV7-9 and TRBJ1-1; 8 positions agree with TRBD1. V trimming: 4 bases; J trimming: 4 bases; junction bases outside the gene matches: 5. Germline V gene lookup returns CDR1 SEHNR and CDR2 FQNEAQ (reference sequence). CDR3 length equals 14 residues. CDR3 nucleotides: TGTGCCAGCAGCTGGCAGGGGGCGTCCACTGAAGCTTTCTTT. This codes for CASSWQGASTEAFF.

CDR3 in DNA: TGTGCCAGCAGCAACCGACTAGCGGGAGCCACCCACGAGCAGTACTTC. Translating gives CASSNRLAGATHEQYF. The V gene is TRBV6-5, the J gene TRBJ2-7; TRBD2 aligns across 12 bases. The CDR3 runs 16 residues. Germline CDR1 MNHEY, CDR2 SVGAGI. The J segment lost 5 bases and the V segment lost 6 bases, leaving 11 bases of the junction unmatched.

This clonotype has a handful of counts. The chain couples TRBV3-1 to TRBJ1-1; D perhaps matches TRBD1 (5 bases). Germline CDR1 and CDR2: LGHDT and YNNKEL (reference sequence). This CDR3 comprises 13 residues. Trimming cost V 1 base and J 4 bases, with 7 bases left between them. CDR3 in amino acids: CASSQGGFTEAFF. The CDR3 bases are TGTGCCAGCAGCCAAGGGGGCTTCACTGAAGCTTTCTTT.

The J gene is TRBJ1-1, the V gene TRBV28; D remains ambiguous. The length of the CDR3 is 14 residues. CDR1 is MDHEN, CDR2 SYDVKM, per germline. V lost 6 bases and J lost 1, with 12 bases in between. Here the CDR3 DNA reads TGTGCCAGCAGAACACCCCAGAGGAACACTGAAGCTTTCTTT. This encodes CASRTPQRNTEAFF.

This clonotype came up a few times. The chain recombines TRBV29-1 with TRBJ2-3, with 9 positions matching TRBD1. The V and J ends lost 4 bases and 3 bases, in that order; junction bases with no gene match: 2. There are 13 residues in the CDR3. Germline lookup yields CDR1 SQVTM and CDR2 ANQGSEA. CDR3 sequence (DNA): TGCAGCGTTGGGGGACAGGGAACAGATACGCAGTATTTT. Residues: CSVGGQGTDTQYF.

This clonotype has only a few counts. The genes are TRBV12-3 or TRBV12-4 and TRBJ1-1; tentatively, D is TRBD1 (5 bases). CDR3 length: 12 amino acids. Trimming left V 4 bases short and J 2 bases short, with 5 bases between. The CDR3 sequence is CASSWGNTEAFF. The DNA for the CDR3 is TGTGCCAGCAGTTGGGGCAACACTGAAGCTTTCTTT.

The chain recombines TRBV28 with TRBJ1-1; D is possibly TRBD1 (5 bases). Germline V lookup: CDR1 MDHEN, CDR2 SYDVKM. V lost 3 bases and J 1 base, leaving 12 bases between the germline ends. CDR3 length: 15 amino acids. The CDR3 nucleotides read TGTGCCAGCAGTTTTTCCGGGGCGGGGAACACTGAAGCTTTCTTT. Translated, it gives CASSFSGAGNTEAFF.

This chain links TRBV7-8 with TRBJ2-6; tentatively, D is TRBD1 (6 bases). Between the trimmed V and J ends, which lost 6 bases and 0 bases, there was a span of 12 bases. The CDR3 runs 16 residues. From germline, CDR1 is SGHVS and CDR2 FQNEAQ. The CDR3 sequence: CASSSDRHSGANVLTF. The CDR3 region has the DNA TGTGCCAGCAGTTCTGACAGGCACTCTGGGGCCAACGTCCTGACTTTC.

The sample holds a few counts of this clonotype. The V call is TRBV28, the J call TRBJ1-2; perhaps TRBD1 as D (6 bases). The CDR3 has 14 amino acids. The germline V and J ends were trimmed by 4 bases and 7 bases, with 16 bases remaining between them. Per germline, CDR1 MDHEN and CDR2 SYDVKM. CDR3 in DNA: TGTGCCAGCAGTTCGCTTCGGAGAGGGGGTGGCTACACCTTC. Translation: CASSSLRRGGGYTF.

This sequence joins TRBV20-1 and TRBJ1-1, with 10 bases fitting TRBD1. With V trimmed by 7 bases and J by 5 bases, 1 base remained unmatched. This CDR3 spans 11 amino acids. CDR1 is DFQATT and CDR2 is SNEGSKA in the germline V gene (reference sequence). The CDR3 region is CSGTGGTEAFF. Here the CDR3 DNA reads TGCAGTGGGACAGGGGGGACTGAAGCTTTCTTT.

This clonotype was picked up a small number of times. V gene TRBV12-3 or TRBV12-4 combines with J gene TRBJ1-1; 7 nucleotides match TRBD1. The CDR3 loop spans 14 amino acids. V was pared by 6 bases and J by 1 base, with 5 bases of the junction left unmatched. The CDR3 sequence: CASRGGTANTEAFF. CDR3 DNA: TGTGCCAGCAGGGGGGGGACAGCGAACACTGAAGCTTTCTTT.

The genes are TRBV6-5 and TRBJ1-2; 8 nucleotides line up with TRBD1. Germline V gene sequence: CDR1 MNHEY, CDR2 SVGAGI. J was trimmed by 6 bases and V by 5 bases; bases with no gene match: 11. The CDR3 runs to 15 residues. The CDR3 DNA reads TGTGCCAGCAGTCGCGCCCAGGGGGCTAAAGATGGCTACACCTTC. The encoded protein is CASSRAQGAKDGYTF.

This clonotype appeared a few times. The rearrangement links TRBV12-3 or TRBV12-4 to TRBJ1-1, with TRBD1 matching over 9 bases. V was clipped by 3 bases and J by 5 bases; unmatched bases: 19. The CDR3 has 19 residues. The CDR3 DNA reads TGTGCCAGCAGTTTGGCCCAGTATCGGAAAAACAGGGGGCCGACTGAAGCTTTCTTT. Translating gives CASSLAQYRKNRGPTEAFF.

This clonotype was detected a few times. This chain joins TRBV5-1 and TRBJ1-4; TRBD1 is a possible D gene (6 bases). The CDR3 consists of 12 residues. V was cut by 2 bases and J by 13 bases, with 12 bases left in between. Germline CDR1 and CDR2: SGHRS and YFSETQ. The CDR3 region is CASSFTGLGLFF. The DNA of the CDR3 is TGCGCCAGCAGCTTTACAGGGCTGGGACTGTTTTTT.

The chain carries TRBV20-1 and TRBJ2-3; TRBD2 matches 10 bases. The CDR3 loop spans 14 amino acids. Germline V lookup: CDR1 DFQATT, CDR2 SNEGSKA (reference sequence). The V and J ends lost 3 bases and 4 bases, in that order; junction bases with no gene match: 4. The CDR3 here is CSARASGRADTQYF. DNA of the CDR3: TGCAGTGCTAGGGCTAGCGGGAGAGCAGATACGCAGTATTTT.

This clonotype has more than one count but fewer than ten. The chain joins TRBV29-1 to TRBJ2-1; 8 nucleotides match TRBD2. V shed 5 bases, J shed 10 bases, and the junction held 7 bases outside the gene matches. The V gene's germline CDR1 is SQVTM and CDR2 ANQGSEA. This CDR3 contains 12 residues. CDR3 residues: CSVLRAGVEQFF. The DNA for the CDR3 is TGCAGCGTTCTGCGAGCGGGAGTGGAGCAGTTCTTC.

This clonotype was counted ten times or more. The chain links TRBV28 to TRBJ2-7; weak D call: TRBD1 (6 bases). V was shortened by 4 bases and J by 0 bases, with 16 bases between the two germline ends. CDR1 MDHEN and CDR2 SYDVKM come from the germline V gene. The CDR3 is 16 residues long. The CDR3 reads CASSSRMNRASYEQYF. The CDR3 DNA is TGTGCCAGCAGTTCCCGAATGAACAGGGCCTCCTACGAGCAGTACTTC.

The chain has TRBV5-1 and TRBJ1-1; weak D call: TRBD1 (6 bases). V dropped 0 bases and J dropped 3 bases, with 6 bases sitting between them. The CDR3 loop spans 13 amino acids. The V gene's germline CDR1 is SGHRS and CDR2 YFSETQ. The CDR3 region is CASSLDRDTEAFF. CDR3 DNA sequence: TGCGCCAGCAGCTTGGACAGGGACACTGAAGCTTTCTTT.

This clonotype was picked up a small number of times. The genes are TRBV30 and TRBJ1-5; D is perhaps TRBD1 (5 bases). The germline V and J ends were trimmed by 1 base and 6 bases, with 13 bases remaining between them. The germline V gene encodes CDR1 GTSNPN and CDR2 SVGIG (reference sequence). The CDR3 extends over 14 amino acids. The CDR3 DNA follows: TGTGCCTGGAGTGCTCAGGGTCGGGGTCAGCCCCAGCATTTT. This codes for CAWSAQGRGQPQHF.

A few counts support this clonotype. The genes are TRBV29-1 and TRBJ2-5; the match to TRBD2 covers 9 bases. J gave up 4 bases and V 7 bases, and 4 bases lay outside the gene matches. The CDR3 is 12 amino acids. The V gene's germline CDR1 is SQVTM and CDR2 ANQGSEA. The CDR3 nucleotides are TGCAGCGCCGCACTAGCGGGAGAGACCCAGTACTTC. Translated: CSAALAGETQYF. The complete variable domain, with remaining parts taken from reference TRBV29-1 and TRBJ2-5, reads SAVISQKPSRDICQRGTSLTIQCQVDSQVTMMFWYRQQPGQSLTLIATANQGSEATYESGFVIDKFPISRPNLTFSTLTVSNMSPEDSSIYLCSAALAGETQYFGPGTRLLVL.

This clonotype has just a few counts. The chain joins TRBV4-2 to TRBJ2-7; TRBD2 might be the D (5 bases). Germline V gives CDR1 LGHNA, CDR2 YNFKEQ. V gave up 0 bases and J gave up 5 bases, with 17 bases separating them. This CDR3 has 16 amino acids. The DNA of the CDR3 is TGTGCCAGCAGCCAAGATCTGACCGGGATAGTCCACGAGCAGTACTTC. Its translation is CASSQDLTGIVHEQYF.

V is TRBV19 and J is TRBJ2-7; TRBD1 aligns across 10 bases. V lost 5 bases, J lost 5 bases, and 12 bases stayed unmatched. Looked up from germline, CDR1 is LNHDA and CDR2 is SQIVND (reference sequence). This CDR3 has 16 residues. Written as DNA, the CDR3 is TGTGCCAGTAGTTCTCCGACAGGGGGCTATAACGACGAGCAGTACTTC. It encodes CASSSPTGGYNDEQYF.

V is TRBV6-2 or TRBV6-3 and J is TRBJ2-3; 16 nucleotides match TRBD2. This CDR3 spans 18 amino acids. Trimming at V came to 8 bases and at J to 1 base, leaving 9 bases not matched to a gene. Germline CDR1 MNHEY, CDR2 SVGEGT. The CDR3 DNA reads TGTGCCAGCTACAGGGGACTAGCGGGAGGGCAAGGCACAGATACGCAGTATTTT. This codes for CASYRGLAGGQGTDTQYF.

This clonotype was seen more than once but under ten times. The chain employs TRBV20-1 and TRBJ2-7, with 7 nucleotides matching TRBD1. In germline, CDR1 is DFQATT, CDR2 SNEGSKA (reference sequence). Germline trimming cut 4 bases from V and 4 bases from J; bases unmatched to any gene: 10. The CDR3 loop spans 14 amino acids. CDR3 nucleotides: TGCAGTGCTAATCAACCGGGACAGAAGTACGAGCAGTACTTC. This gives the protein CSANQPGQKYEQYF.

The chain employs TRBV5-1 and TRBJ2-5; D is uncertain. V shed 3 bases and J shed 2 bases, with 14 bases lying between them. The CDR3 has 15 residues. Germline CDR1 and CDR2: SGHRS and YFSETQ. CDR3 in amino acids: CASSSGQYNQETQYF. DNA of the CDR3: TGCGCCAGCAGCTCTGGTCAATACAATCAAGAGACCCAGTACTTC.

This clonotype was seen a handful of times. V and J are TRBV10-2 and TRBJ2-7; D uncertain. CDR3 length: 12 residues. Germline-derived CDR1 and CDR2 are WSHSY and SAAADI. V was cut by 9 bases and J by 4 bases, with 13 bases left in between. The CDR3 DNA reads as TGCGCCAGTTTTGACTCCTTATACGAGCAGTACTTC. Amino acids: CASFDSLYEQYF.

V and J are TRBV5-1 and TRBJ2-1; D may match TRBD1 or TRBD2 (5 bases each). The germline gives CDR1 SGHRS, CDR2 YFSETQ. The CDR3 consists of 14 residues. V was pared by 0 bases and J by 6 bases, with 10 bases between. For the CDR3, the DNA is TGCGCCAGCAGCTTGGAAGGGGACGCCAATGAGCAGTTCTTC. Translation: CASSLEGDANEQFF.

This chain uses TRBV7-9 with TRBJ2-1; the D gene is possibly TRBD1 (6 bases). Trimming took off 5 bases at V and 9 bases at J, with 20 bases between the two ends. This CDR3 is built from 15 residues. Germline values: CDR1 SEHNR, CDR2 FQNEAQ (reference sequence). The CDR3 bases are TGTGCCAGCAGCCTAAGTCAGGGGATATTCACTGAGCAGTTCTTC. Its protein is CASSLSQGIFTEQFF.

This clonotype has ten or more counts. This chain connects TRBV20-1 to TRBJ2-7, with unresolved D. V was trimmed by 5 bases and J by 0 bases, leaving 14 bases between them. CDR3 size: 14 residues. CDR1 and CDR2 (germline): DFQATT, SNEGSKA (reference sequence). CDR3 amino acids: CSAGSYSGSYEQYF. The CDR3 nucleotides are TGCAGTGCTGGAAGCTACTCCGGCTCCTACGAGCAGTACTTC.